This is a list of T cell receptor beta chains from one sample in a study of cytomegalovirus exposure and HLA in healthy donors. Sequenced by immunoSEQ multiplex PCR; TCRdb stores in-frame clones only, minus some. The repertoire holds under 90,000 clones, with roughly 77% as singletons. The sequenced sample consisted of PBMCs. The receptors here all came from a man in his forties in good health and CMV-seronegative. Each CDR3 is given with its conserved first and last residue. The D gene is left open where the match is weak. For some rows the clone size is stated as once, few or many, or as a class when expanded; others skip it.

v_gene	abundance	d_gene	j_gene	CDR3nt	CDR3aa
TRBV5-4	once	TRBD1	TRBJ2-7	TGTGCCAGCAGCTCGGACAGGGGGCTCTACGAGCAGTACTTC	CASSSDRGLYEQYF
TRBV7-8	once	TRBD1	TRBJ1-2	TGTGCCAGCAGCTTAAAACTTGGACAGGCGGGACTCTTC	CASSLKLGQAGLF
TRBV15	.	TRBD2	TRBJ2-1	TGTGCCACCAGCAGAGAGTGGGGACTAGCGGGAGACAATGAGCAGTTCTTC	CATSREWGLAGDNEQFF
TRBV5-6	.	.	TRBJ2-7	TGTGCCAGCAGTCGACAGGTCCTCTACGAGCAGTACTTC	CASSRQVLYEQYF
TRBV6-5	.	TRBD1	TRBJ1-1	TGTGCCAGCAGACGGGGACAGCAGAACACTGAAGCTTTCTTT	CASRRGQQNTEAFF
TRBV30	.	TRBD1	TRBJ1-3	TGTGCCTGGAAGAGACAGGGGGATTTCTTTAACACCATATATTTT	CAWKRQGDFFNTIYF
TRBV7-9	.	TRBD2	TRBJ2-5	TGTGCCAGCAGCTTCGCGACTAGCGTAGAGACCCAGTACTTC	CASSFATSVETQYF
TRBV2	few	.	TRBJ1-5	TGTGCCAGCAGTGACAGGCACAGCAGCAATCAGCCCCAGCATTTT	CASSDRHSSNQPQHF
TRBV4-2	.	TRBD2	TRBJ2-7	TGTGCCAGCAGCCAAGAATTGACTAGCGGGAGCCGCGAGCAGTACTTC	CASSQELTSGSREQYF
TRBV5-1	.	.	TRBJ2-7	TGCGCCAGCAGCTTGGAACAGGGCCCTTACGAGCAGTACTTC	CASSLEQGPYEQYF
TRBV9	.	TRBD1	TRBJ2-2	TGTGCCAGCAGCGTCAGGGGGCCGAACACCGGGGAGCTGTTTTTT	CASSVRGPNTGELFF
TRBV9	.	TRBD2	TRBJ2-5	TGTGCCAGCAGCGGGAGCGGGGGGGCCCGGGAGACCCAGTACTTC	CASSGSGGARETQYF
TRBV20-1	.	.	TRBJ2-3	TGCAGTGCTAGGCGGACAGATACGCAGTATTTT	CSARRTDTQYF
TRBV28	.	TRBD1	TRBJ1-1	TGTGCCAGCAGGACAGGGGGAAAGGCTTTCTTT	CASRTGGKAFF
TRBV30	.	.	TRBJ2-7	TGTGCCTGGAGTAGCAACTTCTTATACGAGCAGTACTTC	CAWSSNFLYEQYF
TRBV27	.	.	TRBJ2-1	TGTGCCAGCAGTCTACAGGGGACTTCGTACAATGAGCAGTTCTTC	CASSLQGTSYNEQFF